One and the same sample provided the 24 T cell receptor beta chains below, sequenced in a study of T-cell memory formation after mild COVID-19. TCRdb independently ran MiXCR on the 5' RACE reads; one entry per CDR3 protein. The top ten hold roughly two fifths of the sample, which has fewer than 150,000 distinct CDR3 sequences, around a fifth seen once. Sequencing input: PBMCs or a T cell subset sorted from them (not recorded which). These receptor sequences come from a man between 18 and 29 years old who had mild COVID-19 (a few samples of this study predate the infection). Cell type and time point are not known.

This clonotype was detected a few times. The CDR3 loop reads CASSYYRGRYHGYTF. The DNA for the CDR3 is TGTGCCAGCAGTTACTACAGGGGGCGATATCATGGCTACACCTTC. The rearrangement uses TRBV6-5 and TRBJ1-2; 9 bases line up with TRBD1. The germline gives CDR1 MNHEY, CDR2 SVGAGI. The V segment lost 1 base and the J segment 6 bases; nucleotides outside the gene matches: 6. The CDR3 length is 15 residues.

CDR3: CSAISPAATRYTDTQYF. For the CDR3, the DNA is TGCAGTGCTATCAGTCCAGCCGCCACACGATACACAGATACGCAGTATTTT. The chain combines TRBV20-1 with TRBJ2-3; D is undetermined. This CDR3 comprises 17 residues. CDR1 is DFQATT and CDR2 is SNEGSKA in the germline V gene (reference sequence). With 4 bases removed from V and 2 bases from J, the gap between germline ends came to 22 bases.

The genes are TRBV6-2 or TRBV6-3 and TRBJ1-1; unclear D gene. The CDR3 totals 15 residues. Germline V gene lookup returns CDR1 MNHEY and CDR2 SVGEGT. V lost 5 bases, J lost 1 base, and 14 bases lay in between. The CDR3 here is CASSELRYANTEAFF. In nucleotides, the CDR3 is TGTGCCAGCAGTGAACTCAGGTACGCGAACACTGAAGCTTTCTTT.

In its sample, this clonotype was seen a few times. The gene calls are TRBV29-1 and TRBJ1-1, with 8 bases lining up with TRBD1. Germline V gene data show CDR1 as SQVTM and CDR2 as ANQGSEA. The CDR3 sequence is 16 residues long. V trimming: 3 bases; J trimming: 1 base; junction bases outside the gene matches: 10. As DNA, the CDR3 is TGCAGCGTTGAGGGGACAGGACCACCACCGAACACTGAAGCTTTCTTT. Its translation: CSVEGTGPPPNTEAFF.

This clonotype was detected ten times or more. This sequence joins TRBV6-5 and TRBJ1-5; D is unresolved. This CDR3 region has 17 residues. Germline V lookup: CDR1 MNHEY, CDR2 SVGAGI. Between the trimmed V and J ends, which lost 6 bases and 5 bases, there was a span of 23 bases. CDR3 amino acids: CASSTGSFSERDQPQHF. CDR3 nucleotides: TGTGCCAGCAGCACCGGCTCCTTTTCCGAGAGGGATCAGCCCCAGCATTTT.

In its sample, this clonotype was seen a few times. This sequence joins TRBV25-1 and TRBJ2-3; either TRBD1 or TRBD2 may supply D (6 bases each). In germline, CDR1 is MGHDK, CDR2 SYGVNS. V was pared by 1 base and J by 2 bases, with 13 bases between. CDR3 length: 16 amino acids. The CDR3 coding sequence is TGTGCCAGCAGTGAATTTGGAGGGGGGCTCACAGATACGCAGTATTTT. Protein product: CASSEFGGGLTDTQYF.

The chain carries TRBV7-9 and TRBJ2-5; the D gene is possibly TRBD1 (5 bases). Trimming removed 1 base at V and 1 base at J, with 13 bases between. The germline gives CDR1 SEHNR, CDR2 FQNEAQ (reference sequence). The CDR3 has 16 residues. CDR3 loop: CASSLVDSYFQETQYF. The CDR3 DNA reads TGTGCCAGCAGCTTAGTCGACAGCTATTTCCAAGAGACCCAGTACTTC. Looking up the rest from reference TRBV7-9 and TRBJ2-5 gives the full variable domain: DTGVSQNPRHKITKRGQNVTFRCDPISEHNRLYWYRQTLGQGPEFLTYFQNEAQLEKSRLLSDRFSAERPKGSFSTLEIQRTEQGDSAMYLCASSLVDSYFQETQYFGPGTRLLVL.

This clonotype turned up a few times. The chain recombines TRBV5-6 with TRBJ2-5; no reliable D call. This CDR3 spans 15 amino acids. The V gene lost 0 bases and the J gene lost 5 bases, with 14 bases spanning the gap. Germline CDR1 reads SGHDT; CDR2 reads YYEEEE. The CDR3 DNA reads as TGTGCCAGCAGCTTGGGTTCTGTAGGGTCGGAGACCCAGTACTTC. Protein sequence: CASSLGSVGSETQYF.

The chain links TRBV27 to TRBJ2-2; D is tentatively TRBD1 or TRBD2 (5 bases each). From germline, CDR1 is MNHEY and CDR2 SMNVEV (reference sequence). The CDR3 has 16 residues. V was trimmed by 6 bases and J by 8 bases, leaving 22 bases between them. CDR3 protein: CASSTRWGRRRGELFF. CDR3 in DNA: TGTGCCAGCAGCACTAGGTGGGGCAGGAGGCGTGGGGAGCTGTTTTTT.

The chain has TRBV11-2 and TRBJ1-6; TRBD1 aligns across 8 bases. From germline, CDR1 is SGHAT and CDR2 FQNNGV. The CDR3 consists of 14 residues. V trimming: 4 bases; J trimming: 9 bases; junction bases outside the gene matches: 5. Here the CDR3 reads CASSSTGVPSPLHF. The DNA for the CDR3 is TGTGCCAGCAGCTCGACAGGGGTTCCTTCACCCCTCCACTTT.

This CDR3 reads CASSWEGNTGELFF. CDR3 coding DNA: TGTGCCAGCAGTTGGGAGGGAAACACCGGGGAGCTGTTTTTT. This rearrangement joins TRBV12-3 or TRBV12-4 to TRBJ2-2; 7 nucleotides match TRBD2. The CDR3 runs to 14 residues. V was pared by 4 bases and J by 2 bases, with 1 base of the junction left unmatched.

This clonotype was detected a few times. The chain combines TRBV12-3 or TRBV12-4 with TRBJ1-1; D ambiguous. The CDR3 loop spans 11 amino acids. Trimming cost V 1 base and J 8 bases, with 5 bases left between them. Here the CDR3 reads CASSLELEAFF. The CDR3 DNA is TGTGCCAGCAGTTTAGAACTGGAAGCTTTCTTT.

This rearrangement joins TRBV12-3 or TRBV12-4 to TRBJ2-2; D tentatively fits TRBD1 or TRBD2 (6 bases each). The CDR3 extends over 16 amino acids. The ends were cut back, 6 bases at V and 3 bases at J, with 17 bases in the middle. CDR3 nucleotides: TGTGCCAGCAGAATGAGTCGAGGGGGGCACACCGGGGAGCTGTTTTTT. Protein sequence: CASRMSRGGHTGELFF.

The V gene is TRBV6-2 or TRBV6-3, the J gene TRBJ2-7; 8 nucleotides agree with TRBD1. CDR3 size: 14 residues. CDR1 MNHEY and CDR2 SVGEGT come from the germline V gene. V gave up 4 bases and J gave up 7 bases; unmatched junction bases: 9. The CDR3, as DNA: TGTGCCAGCAGTTTATCCAGGGGGCTGGATGAGCAGTACTTC. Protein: CASSLSRGLDEQYF.

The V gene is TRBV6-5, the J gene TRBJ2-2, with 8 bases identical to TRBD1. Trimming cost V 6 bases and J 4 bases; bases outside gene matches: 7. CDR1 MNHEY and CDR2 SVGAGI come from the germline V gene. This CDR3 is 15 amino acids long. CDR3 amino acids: CASSPGQGGTGELFF. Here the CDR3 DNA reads TGTGCCAGCAGCCCTGGACAGGGTGGCACCGGGGAGCTGTTTTTT.

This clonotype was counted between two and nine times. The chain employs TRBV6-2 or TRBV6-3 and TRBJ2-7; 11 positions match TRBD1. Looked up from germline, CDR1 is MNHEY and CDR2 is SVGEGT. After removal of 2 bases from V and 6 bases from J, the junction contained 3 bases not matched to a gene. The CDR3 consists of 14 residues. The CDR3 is CASSYVGQGGEQYF. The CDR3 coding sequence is TGTGCCAGCAGTTACGTGGGACAGGGGGGCGAGCAGTACTTC.

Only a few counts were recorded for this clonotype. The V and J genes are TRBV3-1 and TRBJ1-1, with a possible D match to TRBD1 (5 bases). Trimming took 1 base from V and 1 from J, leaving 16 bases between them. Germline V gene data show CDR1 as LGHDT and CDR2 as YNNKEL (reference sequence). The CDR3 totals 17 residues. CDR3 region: CASSQVLIRGPNTEAFF. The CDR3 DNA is TGTGCCAGCAGCCAAGTTTTGATAAGGGGTCCGAACACTGAAGCTTTCTTT. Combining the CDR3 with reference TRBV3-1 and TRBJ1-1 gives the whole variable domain DTAVSQTPKYLVTQMGNDKSIKCEQNLGHDTMYWYKQDSKKFLKIMFSYNNKELIINETVPNRFSPKSPDKAHLNLHINSLELGDSAVYFCASSQVLIRGPNTEAFFGQGTRLTVV.

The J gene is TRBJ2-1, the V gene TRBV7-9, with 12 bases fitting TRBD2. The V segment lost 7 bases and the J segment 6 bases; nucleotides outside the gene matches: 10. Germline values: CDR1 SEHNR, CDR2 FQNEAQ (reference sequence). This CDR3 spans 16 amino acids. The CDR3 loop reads CASTMTTSGGINEQFF. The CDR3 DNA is TGTGCCAGCACCATGACTACTAGCGGGGGGATCAATGAGCAGTTCTTC.

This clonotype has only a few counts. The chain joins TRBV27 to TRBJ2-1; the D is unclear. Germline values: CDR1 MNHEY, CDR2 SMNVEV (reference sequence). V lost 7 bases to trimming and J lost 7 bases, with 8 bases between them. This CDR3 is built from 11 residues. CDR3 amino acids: CASTLMNEQFF. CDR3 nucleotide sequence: TGTGCCAGCACACTGATGAATGAGCAGTTCTTC.

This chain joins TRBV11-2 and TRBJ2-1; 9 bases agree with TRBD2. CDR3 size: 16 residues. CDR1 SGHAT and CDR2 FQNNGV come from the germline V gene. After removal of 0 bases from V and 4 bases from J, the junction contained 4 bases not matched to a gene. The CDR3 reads CASSLELAGIYNEQFF. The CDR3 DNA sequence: TGTGCCAGCAGCTTAGAGCTAGCGGGGATATACAATGAGCAGTTCTTC.

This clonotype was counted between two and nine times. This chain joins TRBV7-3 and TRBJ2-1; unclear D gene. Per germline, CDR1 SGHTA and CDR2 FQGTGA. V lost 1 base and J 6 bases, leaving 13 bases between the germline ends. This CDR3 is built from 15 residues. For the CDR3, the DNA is TGTGCCAGCAGCTTAATGATTGGGTGGGGCAATGAGCAGTTCTTC. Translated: CASSLMIGWGNEQFF.

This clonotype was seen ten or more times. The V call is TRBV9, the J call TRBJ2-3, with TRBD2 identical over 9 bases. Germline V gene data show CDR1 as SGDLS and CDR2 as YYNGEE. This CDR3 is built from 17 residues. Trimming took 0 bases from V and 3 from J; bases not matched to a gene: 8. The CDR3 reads CASSVAKERGETDTQYF. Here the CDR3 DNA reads TGTGCCAGCAGCGTAGCTAAAGAGCGGGGGGAGACAGATACGCAGTATTTT.

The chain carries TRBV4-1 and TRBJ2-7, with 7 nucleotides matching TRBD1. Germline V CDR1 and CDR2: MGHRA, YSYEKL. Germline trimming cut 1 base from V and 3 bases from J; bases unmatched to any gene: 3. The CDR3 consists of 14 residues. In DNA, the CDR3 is TGCGCCAGCAGCCAAGGGGACAGCCGCTACGAGCAGTACGTC. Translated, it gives CASSQGDSRYEQYV.

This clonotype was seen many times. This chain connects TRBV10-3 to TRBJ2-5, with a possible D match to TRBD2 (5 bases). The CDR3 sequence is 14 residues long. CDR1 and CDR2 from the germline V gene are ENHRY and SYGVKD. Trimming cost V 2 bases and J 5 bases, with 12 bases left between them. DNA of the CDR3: TGTGCCATCAGTGAGAGTGCCACGGGGGAGACCCAGTACTTC. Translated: CAISESATGETQYF.